Sequencing of this T cell receptor beta chain was carried out in a study of beta chain features in type 1 diabetes. Study outcomes and limitations: Since sequencing was performed on cDNA, cells with high TCR expression could be over-represented. A closer apparent resemblance between naive, central memory and Treg TCRB repertoires was seen in patients than in healthy donors. When Type 1 diabetes patients were examined, their TCRB CDR3s proved moderately but significantly shorter in all four CD4+ subsets.

The isolated RNA, all of it, was reverse transcribed, so expressed TCRB transcripts were what got sequenced. Sequenced by immunoSEQ multiplex PCR; TCRdb stores in-frame clones only, minus some. The data contain hundreds of thousands of clones, approximately 10% of them singletons. Deletions cut 6 bases from V and 2 bases from J, with 14 bases between. Germline assignment: CDR1 KGHSH and CDR2 LQKENI. CDR3 length: 15 residues. One heparinised blood draw, averaging about 100 mL, came from each donor. With respect to this clone: As yet, its antigen is unknown.

V and J are TRBV18 and TRBJ2-1; D gene unclear. The TCR originated in a woman in her twenties or thirties in good health. The sequencing sample was made of naive CD4+ T cells from blood. CDR3 coding DNA: TGTGCCAGCTCCACCACCCTAGACCCCTACAATGAGCAGTTCTTC. Protein product: CASSTTLDPYNEQFF.